This T cell receptor beta chain was recovered during a study of shared clonotypes between healthy human individuals. Genomic DNA (from each subset) was split evenly across several immunoSEQ plates. The assay was immunoSEQ multiplex PCR, and TCRdb's table has in-frame clones only and misses some. The table has about 490,000 clones, 76% seen once. Each of the donors was a healthy adult who was HIV-negative and had not had a recent acute infection or vaccination. Samples left unsorted employed tens of millions of PBMCs for genomic DNA. The CDR3 length is 16 residues. Germline-derived CDR1 and CDR2 are LNHDA and SQIVND (reference sequence). Trimming left V 1 base short and J 2 bases short, with 14 bases between.

This clonotype originated in a woman aged 40 to 50 in good health. Some clones in this sample may be carry-over from other donors' samples. The rearrangement joins TRBV19 to TRBJ1-1; perhaps TRBD1 as D (6 bases). Material for sequencing was PBMCs. The CDR3 loop reads CASSIVRRQANTEAFF. DNA for the CDR3: TGTGCCAGTAGTATAGTTAGGCGACAGGCTAACACTGAAGCTTTCTTT.